What follows are 30 T cell receptor beta chains derived from one specimen sequenced in a study of blood T cell repertoires in COVID-19. Assay used: immunoSEQ multiplex PCR; TCRdb lists only in-frame clones, some missing. Among some 500,000 clones listed, around 87% were seen once. The sample taken for sequencing was PBMCs or T cells enriched from blood (not recorded which). The source is a woman in her forties who had recovered from COVID-19.

V usage is TRBV6-2 or TRBV6-3 and J usage is TRBJ1-1, with 7 bases fitting TRBD1. In germline, CDR1 is MNHEY, CDR2 SVGEGT. The V and J ends lost 6 bases and 0 bases, in that order; junction bases with no gene match: 13. This CDR3 comprises 17 residues. CDR3 DNA sequence: TGTGCCAGCAGCCTGAGTCCCGGGACAGTTATGAACACTGAAGCTTTCTTT. It specifies CASSLSPGTVMNTEAFF.

The chain links TRBV6-2 or TRBV6-3 to TRBJ2-1; possible D gene TRBD2, 6 bases. Per the germline V gene, CDR1 is MNHEY and CDR2 is SVGEGT. Trimming stripped 0 bases from V and 7 bases from J, with 13 bases between. The CDR3 runs to 15 residues. Here the CDR3 DNA reads TGTGCCAGCAGTTACTCGTTTTCGAGCGGGAATGAGCAGTTCTTC. Translated: CASSYSFSSGNEQFF.

The chain couples TRBV5-1 to TRBJ2-1; 12 bases align to TRBD2. V shed 2 bases, J shed 6 bases, and the junction held 6 bases outside the gene matches. There are 16 residues in the CDR3. Germline CDR1 reads SGHRS; CDR2 reads YFSETQ. Here the CDR3 DNA reads TGCGCCAGCAGCTTCCTAGCGGGAGGGCTTGGCAATGAGCAGTTCTTC. This gives the protein CASSFLAGGLGNEQFF.

In this sample, this clone turned up a few times. The chain joins TRBV6-4 to TRBJ2-1; TRBD2 is a possible D gene (5 bases). Germline CDR1 reads MRHNA; CDR2 reads SNTAGT. The CDR3 length is 14 residues. The V gene lost 4 bases and the J gene lost 0 bases, with 7 bases spanning the gap. The CDR3 bases are TGTGCCAGCAGTGGGGAGAGCTCCTACAATGAGCAGTTCTTC. Translated: CASSGESSYNEQFF.

CDR3 amino acids: CASSPPGTSGRPRNEQFF. As DNA, the CDR3 is TGCGCCAGCAGCCCCCCCGGGACTAGCGGGAGGCCCAGAAATGAGCAGTTCTTC. The genes are TRBV5-1 and TRBJ2-1, with 15 bases matching TRBD2. Germline values: CDR1 SGHRS, CDR2 YFSETQ. The CDR3 has 18 amino acids. J gave up 7 bases and V 4 bases, and 12 bases lay outside the gene matches.

The V gene is TRBV5-6, the J gene TRBJ1-2, with D uncertain. Deletions cut 1 base from V and 7 bases from J, with 17 bases between. The V gene's germline CDR1 is SGHDT and CDR2 YYEEEE. This CDR3 contains 15 residues. The CDR3 nucleotides are TGTGCCAGCAGCTTGTCCGTAACGGCAGGTCGTGGCTACACCTTC. This translates into CASSLSVTAGRGYTF.

This clone is a singleton in its sample. The CDR3 nucleotides read TGTGCCAGCAGCGTCCTTGGGACTAGCGGGGAGGCCCAGTACTTC. Translation: CASSVLGTSGEAQYF. V usage is TRBV9 and J usage is TRBJ2-5; 13 nucleotides align to TRBD2. The germline CDR1 and CDR2 sequences are SGDLS and YYNGEE. CDR3 length: 15 residues. With V trimmed by 2 bases and J by 9 bases, 7 bases remained unmatched.

The rearrangement joins TRBV6-5 to TRBJ1-2; a possible D gene is TRBD1 (5 bases). The CDR3 is made up of 14 amino acids. CDR1 is MNHEY and CDR2 is SVGAGI in the germline V gene. V lost 6 bases and J 7 bases, leaving 18 bases between the germline ends. In nucleotides, the CDR3 is TGTGCCAGCAGAGGAGGGCGTTCGGGACGTGGCTACACCTTC. It yields the protein CASRGGRSGRGYTF.

The chain couples TRBV24-1 to TRBJ1-4, with TRBD1 as a possible D gene (5 bases). Trimming left V 4 bases short and J 8 bases short, with 25 bases between. Germline V gene sequence: CDR1 KGHDR, CDR2 SFDVKD. The CDR3 consists of 18 residues. CDR3 sequence: CATSDSGTTTSGGEKLFF. CDR3 DNA: TGTGCCACCAGTGACTCCGGGACCACAACCTCCGGAGGGGAAAAACTGTTTTTT.

This clone was observed once. At one end, the junction sequence differs from germline, possibly due to a read error. This chain uses TRBV20-1 with TRBJ1-2; tentative D call: TRBD1 (6 bases). The length of the CDR3 is 11 residues. The germline CDR1 and CDR2 sequences are DFQATT and SNEGSKA (reference sequence). The DNA for the CDR3 is TGCAGCGCTACAGGGCCGGATGGCTACACCTTC. This encodes CSATGPDGYTF.

This chain joins TRBV9 and TRBJ2-5; 9 nucleotides line up with TRBD1. Germline V gene sequence: CDR1 SGDLS, CDR2 YYNGEE. The CDR3 has 14 amino acids. The junction had 2 bases not matched to a gene; V was cut back by 5 bases and J by 0 bases. The CDR3: CASRGQGNQETQYF. The CDR3 DNA follows: TGTGCCAGCAGGGGACAGGGTAACCAAGAGACCCAGTACTTC.

The chain combines TRBV5-1 with TRBJ2-7; TRBD1 matches 9 bases. The CDR3 sequence is 14 residues long. Germline assignment: CDR1 SGHRS and CDR2 YFSETQ. Unmatched junction bases numbered 1, after V lost 1 base and J lost 2 bases. As DNA, the CDR3 is TGCGCCAGCAGCTTGCGACAGGGGGCCTACGAGCAGTACTTC. Protein: CASSLRQGAYEQYF.

V gene TRBV4-1 combines with J gene TRBJ1-4, with D tentatively TRBD1 (6 bases). The CDR3 is 15 amino acids. V lost 2 bases, J lost 5 bases, and 12 bases lay in between. Germline CDR1 and CDR2: MGHRA and YSYEKL. The CDR3 DNA sequence: TGCGCCAGCAGCCAAATGACAGGCCCAAATGAAAAACTGTTTTTT. Protein: CASSQMTGPNEKLFF.

This chain uses TRBV3-1 (or the pseudogene TRBV3-2) with TRBJ1-2; D gene uncertain. Trimming stripped 0 bases from V and 0 bases from J, with 8 bases between. This CDR3 has 15 amino acids. CDR1 and CDR2 from the germline V gene are LGHDT and YNNKEL (reference sequence). The CDR3 spells CASSQEWLSNYGYTF. CDR3 in DNA: TGTGCCAGCAGCCAAGAATGGCTTTCTAACTATGGCTACACCTTC.

The chain carries TRBV7-6 and TRBJ1-2; TRBD1 aligns across 11 bases. The V segment lost 5 bases and the J segment 4 bases; nucleotides outside the gene matches: 9. The CDR3 extends over 16 amino acids. Germline V gene lookup returns CDR1 SGHVS and CDR2 FNYEAQ. CDR3 sequence (DNA): TGTGCCAGCAGCCCCATCTCCGGACAGGGGGCCTATGGCTACACCTTC. It translates to CASSPISGQGAYGYTF.

This clone was seen once. The DNA of the CDR3 is TGCGCCAGCAGCCAAGTCGAGTCGGTAACCTACGAGCAGTACTTC. It is translated as CASSQVESVTYEQYF. The chain links TRBV4-1 to TRBJ2-7, with D uncertain. Per the germline V gene, CDR1 is MGHRA and CDR2 is YSYEKL. V was shortened by 1 base and J by 2 bases, with 12 bases between the two germline ends. The CDR3 runs to 15 residues.

The CDR3: CASSTRELSYNEQFF. The CDR3 coding sequence is TGTGCCAGCAGCACCCGGGAGCTCTCCTACAATGAGCAGTTCTTC. The chain combines TRBV9 with TRBJ2-1, with a weak D call TRBD2 (6 bases). This CDR3 has 15 residues. Trimming pared 4 bases from V and 0 bases from J, leaving 11 bases between. CDR1 is SGDLS and CDR2 is YYNGEE in the germline V gene.

The chain links TRBV5-4 to TRBJ1-6; D is possibly TRBD1 (6 bases). Trimming took off 1 base at V and 10 bases at J, with 12 bases between the two ends. Germline lookup yields CDR1 SGHNT and CDR2 YYREEE (reference sequence). The CDR3 covers 14 residues. DNA for the CDR3: TGTGCCAGCAGCTTGAGGGCAGGGGACTCACCCCTCCACTTT. Encoded protein: CASSLRAGDSPLHF. Based on the CDR3 plus reference TRBV5-4 and TRBJ1-6, the full variable domain is ETGVTQSPTHLIKTRGQQVTLRCSSQSGHNTVSWYQQALGQGPQFIFQYYREEENGRGNFPPRFSGLQFPNYSSELNVNALELDDSALYLCASSLRAGDSPLHFGNGTRLTVT.

V and J are TRBV6-5 and TRBJ2-5; 12 bases are a match to TRBD2. The CDR3 loop spans 14 amino acids. J gave up 3 bases and V 6 bases, and 2 bases lay outside the gene matches. Germline V lookup: CDR1 MNHEY, CDR2 SVGAGI. CDR3 bases: TGTGCCAGCAGGAGACTAGCGGGAGAAGAGACCCAGTACTTC. Translation gives CASRRLAGEETQYF.

The CDR3 region has the DNA TGTGCCAGCAGCTCACTTGGAGCGCCCCAGCATTTT. Translating gives CASSSLGAPQHF. The rearrangement links TRBV7-9 to TRBJ1-5; D remains ambiguous. There are 12 residues in the CDR3. Trimming removed 4 bases at V and 9 bases at J, with 10 bases between. Germline loops: CDR1 SEHNR, CDR2 FQNEAQ (reference sequence).

This clone was observed a handful of times. CDR3 nucleotide sequence: TGTGCCAGCAGCTTGCAGGGCGGGGCCCAAGAGACCCAGTACTTC. It codes for CASSLQGGAQETQYF. V usage is TRBV5-4 and J usage is TRBJ2-5; TRBD2 might be the D (6 bases). CDR3 length: 15 amino acids. Trimming took 1 base from V and 1 from J, leaving 11 bases between them. Germline V lookup: CDR1 SGHNT, CDR2 YYREEE (reference sequence).

The chain employs TRBV5-4 and TRBJ1-1, with TRBD1 matching 8 bases. There are 15 residues in the CDR3. Germline lookup yields CDR1 SGHNT and CDR2 YYREEE (reference sequence). V lost 4 bases and J lost 1; bases outside the gene matches: 6. The CDR3 is CASSPITGGNTEAFF. In DNA, the CDR3 is TGTGCCAGCAGCCCGATCACAGGGGGGAACACTGAAGCTTTCTTT.

This clone was recorded only once. This chain's CDR3 is CASSPRQGNTIYF. CDR3 nucleotides: TGCGCCAGCAGCCCCAGACAGGGGAACACCATATATTTT. The rearrangement uses TRBV5-1 and TRBJ1-3, with 8 bases aligning to TRBD1. Per germline, CDR1 SGHRS and CDR2 YFSETQ. The CDR3 has 13 residues. The ends lost 4 bases at V and 7 bases at J; junction bases unmatched: 4.

This chain links TRBV18 with TRBJ2-5; tentatively, D is TRBD1 (6 bases). The CDR3 sequence is 14 residues long. The germline gives CDR1 KGHSH, CDR2 LQKENI. V was cut by 5 bases and J by 4 bases, with 14 bases left in between. The CDR3 DNA reads TGTGCCAGCTCAAAACAGGGTTCGGGAGAGACCCAGTACTTC. Its translation is CASSKQGSGETQYF.

V is TRBV3-1 (or the pseudogene TRBV3-2) and J is TRBJ1-2, with no clear D. This CDR3 has 13 amino acids. Germline V gene lookup returns CDR1 LGHDT and CDR2 YNNKEL (reference sequence). V was pared by 1 base and J by 7 bases, with 10 bases between. In DNA, the CDR3 is TGTGCCAGCAGCCAAGTTGGCGGGTTTGGCTACACCTTC. It is translated as CASSQVGGFGYTF.

This rearrangement joins TRBV4-1 to TRBJ2-3; perhaps TRBD2 as D (5 bases). Germline CDR1 is MGHRA and CDR2 is YSYEKL. Trimming removed 4 bases at V and 6 bases at J, with 8 bases between. The CDR3 sequence is 12 residues long. This CDR3 is CASSRRGDTQYF. The CDR3 DNA reads as TGCGCCAGCAGCCGTCGCGGGGATACGCAGTATTTT.

The gene calls are TRBV7-9 and TRBJ1-1; the D gene is possibly TRBD1 (5 bases). Trimming removed 2 bases at V and 1 base at J, with 8 bases between. Germline V CDR1 and CDR2: SEHNR, FQNEAQ (reference sequence). The CDR3 runs 14 residues. CDR3 nucleotide sequence: TGTGCCAGCAGCTTACCGGGGGGGAACACTGAAGCTTTCTTT. Protein: CASSLPGGNTEAFF.

This sequence joins TRBV19 and TRBJ1-1; possibly TRBD1 for D (5 bases). The CDR3 consists of 17 residues. Per the germline V gene, CDR1 is LNHDA and CDR2 is SQIVND (reference sequence). V lost 2 bases, J lost 8 bases, and 24 bases lay in between. This CDR3 reads CASSIRHLGGGPKEAFF. As DNA, the CDR3 is TGTGCCAGTAGTATAAGGCATTTGGGGGGGGGTCCGAAAGAAGCTTTCTTT.

V gene TRBV10-1 combines with J gene TRBJ2-5; TRBD1 matches at 8 bases. The CDR3 is 14 residues long. V trimming: 2 bases; J trimming: 4 bases; junction bases outside the gene matches: 3. The germline CDR1 and CDR2 sequences are WNHNN and SYGVQD (reference sequence). CDR3 residues: CASSERQGRETQYF. The CDR3 DNA reads as TGCGCCAGCAGTGAGAGACAGGGGCGAGAGACCCAGTACTTC.

The V call is TRBV10-2, the J call TRBJ1-1; D is unresolved. Trimming took 3 bases from V and 1 from J, leaving 9 bases between them. Germline lookup yields CDR1 WSHSY and CDR2 SAAADI. The CDR3 consists of 14 residues. The CDR3 region is CASSDHGRNTEAFF. The DNA for the CDR3 is TGCGCCAGCAGTGATCATGGGAGGAACACTGAAGCTTTCTTT.